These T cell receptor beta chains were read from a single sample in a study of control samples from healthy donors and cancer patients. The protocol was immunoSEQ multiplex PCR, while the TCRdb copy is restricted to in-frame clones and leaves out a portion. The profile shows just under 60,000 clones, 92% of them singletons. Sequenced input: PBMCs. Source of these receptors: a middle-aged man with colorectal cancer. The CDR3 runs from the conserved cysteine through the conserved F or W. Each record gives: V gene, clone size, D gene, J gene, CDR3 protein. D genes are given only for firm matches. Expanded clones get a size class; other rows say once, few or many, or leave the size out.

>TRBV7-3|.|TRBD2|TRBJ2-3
CASSFWGLDSVTQYF
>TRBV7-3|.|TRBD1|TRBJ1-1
CASRSGTGKEKAFF
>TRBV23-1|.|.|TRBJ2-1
CASIRDIRPSYNEQFF
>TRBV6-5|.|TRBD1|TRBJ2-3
CASSYFGTDTDTQYF
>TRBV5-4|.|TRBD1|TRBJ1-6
CASSSDRASYNSPLHF
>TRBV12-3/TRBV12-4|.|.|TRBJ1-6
CASSRVGNSPLHF
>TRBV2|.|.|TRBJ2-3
CASSAYPDTQYF
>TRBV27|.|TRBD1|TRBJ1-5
CASSSRTGGQPQHF
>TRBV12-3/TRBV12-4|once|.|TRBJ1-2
CASSPAGPGGYTF
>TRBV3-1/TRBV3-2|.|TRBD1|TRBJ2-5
CASRPQGERETQYF
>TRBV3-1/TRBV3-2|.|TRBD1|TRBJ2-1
CASSRRQGGEQFF